This TCR beta chain was documented in a study of T cell changes during pregnancy in multiple sclerosis. Produced via immunoSEQ multiplex PCR; TCRdb's table is partial and in-frame only. The sample comprises about 40,000 clones, approximately 92% of which are singletons, and roughly 13% rests with the top ten. With V trimmed by 4 bases and J by 7 bases, 15 bases remained unmatched. The CDR3 loop spans 16 amino acids. From germline, CDR1 is SEHNR and CDR2 FQNEAQ (reference sequence). The origin of this receptor is a female donor with multiple sclerosis, enrolled in a pregnancy study. The material sequenced was CD8+ T cells from peripheral blood mononuclear cells, taken in the first trimester of pregnancy. This chain joins TRBV7-9 and TRBJ1-2; TRBD1 agrees at 7 bases. DNA for the CDR3: TGTGCCAGCAGCTCGCCACGGACAGGAGGTGGTAGTGGCTACACCTTC. It codes for CASSSPRTGGGSGYTF.